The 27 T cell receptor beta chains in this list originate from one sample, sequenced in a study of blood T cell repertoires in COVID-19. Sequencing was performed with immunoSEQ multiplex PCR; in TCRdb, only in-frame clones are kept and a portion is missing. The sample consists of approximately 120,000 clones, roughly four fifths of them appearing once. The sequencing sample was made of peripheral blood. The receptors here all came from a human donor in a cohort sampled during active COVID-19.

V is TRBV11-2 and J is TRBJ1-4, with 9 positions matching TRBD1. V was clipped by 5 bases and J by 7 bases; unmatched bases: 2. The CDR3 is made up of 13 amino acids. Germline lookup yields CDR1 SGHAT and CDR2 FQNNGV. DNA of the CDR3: TGTGCCAGCAGCCAGGACAGGGGTGAAAAACTGTTTTTT. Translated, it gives CASSQDRGEKLFF.

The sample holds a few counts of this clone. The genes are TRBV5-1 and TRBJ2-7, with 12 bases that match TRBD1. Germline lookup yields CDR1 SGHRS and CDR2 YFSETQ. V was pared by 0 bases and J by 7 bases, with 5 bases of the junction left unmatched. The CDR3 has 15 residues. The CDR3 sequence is CASSLEGQGAGEQYF. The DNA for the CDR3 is TGCGCCAGCAGCTTGGAGGGACAGGGGGCGGGAGAGCAGTACTTC. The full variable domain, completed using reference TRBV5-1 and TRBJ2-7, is KAGVTQTPRYLIKTRGQQVTLSCSPISGHRSVSWYQQTPGQGLQFLFEYFSETQRNKGNFPGRFSGRQFSNSRSEMNVSTLELGDSALYLCASSLEGQGAGEQYFGPGTRLTVT.

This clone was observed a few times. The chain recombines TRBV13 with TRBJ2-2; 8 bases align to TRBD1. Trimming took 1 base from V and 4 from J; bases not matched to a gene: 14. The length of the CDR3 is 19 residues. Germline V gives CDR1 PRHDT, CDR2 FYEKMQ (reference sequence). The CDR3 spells CASSLVGETRGRTTGELFF. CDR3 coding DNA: TGTGCCAGCAGCTTAGTAGGAGAAACCAGGGGGCGCACCACCGGGGAGCTGTTTTTT.

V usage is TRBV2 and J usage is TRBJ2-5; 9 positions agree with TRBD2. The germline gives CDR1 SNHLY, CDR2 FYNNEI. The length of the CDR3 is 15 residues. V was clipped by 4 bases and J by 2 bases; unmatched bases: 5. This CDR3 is CASSVSGGSQETQYF. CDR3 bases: TGTGCCAGCAGTGTTAGCGGGGGATCACAAGAGACCCAGTACTTC.

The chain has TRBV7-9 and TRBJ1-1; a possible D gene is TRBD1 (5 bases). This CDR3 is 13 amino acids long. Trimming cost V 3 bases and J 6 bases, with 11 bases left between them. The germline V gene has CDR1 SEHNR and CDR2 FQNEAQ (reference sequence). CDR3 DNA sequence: TGTGCCAGCAGCTTTATTCAGGGTCCTGAAGCTTTCTTT. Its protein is CASSFIQGPEAFF.

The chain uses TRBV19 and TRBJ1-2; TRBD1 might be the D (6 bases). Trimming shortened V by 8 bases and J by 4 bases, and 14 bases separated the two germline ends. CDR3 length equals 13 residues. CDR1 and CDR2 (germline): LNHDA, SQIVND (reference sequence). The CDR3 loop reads CASSAGGAYGYTF. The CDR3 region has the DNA TGTGCCAGTTCGGCGGGGGGGGCCTATGGCTACACCTTC.

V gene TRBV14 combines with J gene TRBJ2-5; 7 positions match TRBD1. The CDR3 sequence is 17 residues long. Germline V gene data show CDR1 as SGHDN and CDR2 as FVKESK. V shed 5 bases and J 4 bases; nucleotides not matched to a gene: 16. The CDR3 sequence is CASSYITSNRGRETQYF. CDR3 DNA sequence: TGTGCCAGCAGCTATATAACTTCCAACAGGGGCCGAGAGACCCAGTACTTC.

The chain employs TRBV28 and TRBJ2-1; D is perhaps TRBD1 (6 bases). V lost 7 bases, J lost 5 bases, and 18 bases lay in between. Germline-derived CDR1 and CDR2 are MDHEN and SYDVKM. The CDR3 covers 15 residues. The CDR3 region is CASTSQGVKNNEQFF. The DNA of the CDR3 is TGTGCCAGCACCTCACAGGGTGTAAAGAACAATGAGCAGTTCTTC.

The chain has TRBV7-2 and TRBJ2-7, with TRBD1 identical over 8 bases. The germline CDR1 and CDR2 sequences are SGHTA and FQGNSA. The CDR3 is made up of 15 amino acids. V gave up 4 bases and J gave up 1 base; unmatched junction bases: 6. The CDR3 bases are TGTGCCAGCAGCTCGAGACAGGGGTCGTCCTACGAGCAGTACTTC. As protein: CASSSRQGSSYEQYF. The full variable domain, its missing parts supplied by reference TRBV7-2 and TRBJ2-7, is GAGVSQSPSNKVTEKGKDVELRCDPISGHTALYWYRQSLGQGLEFLIYFQGNSAPDKSGLPSDRFSAERTGGSVSTLTIQRTQQEDSAVYLCASSSRQGSSYEQYFGPGTRLTVT.

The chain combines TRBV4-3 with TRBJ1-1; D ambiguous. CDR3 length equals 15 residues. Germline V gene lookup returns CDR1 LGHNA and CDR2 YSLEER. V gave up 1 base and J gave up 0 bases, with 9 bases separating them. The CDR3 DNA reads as TGCGCCAGCAGCCAAGTTTCCGAGATGAACACTGAAGCTTTCTTT. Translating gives CASSQVSEMNTEAFF.

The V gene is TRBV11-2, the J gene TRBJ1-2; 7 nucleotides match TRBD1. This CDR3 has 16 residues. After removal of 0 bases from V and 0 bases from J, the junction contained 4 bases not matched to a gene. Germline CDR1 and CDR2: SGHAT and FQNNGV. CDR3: CASSLELDRANYGYTF. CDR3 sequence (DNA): TGTGCCAGCAGCTTAGAACTTGACAGGGCTAACTATGGCTACACCTTC.

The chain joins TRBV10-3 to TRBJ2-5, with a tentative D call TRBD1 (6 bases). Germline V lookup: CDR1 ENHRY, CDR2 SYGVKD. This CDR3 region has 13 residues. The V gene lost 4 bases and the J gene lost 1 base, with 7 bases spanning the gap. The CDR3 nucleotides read TGTGCCATCAGTGGGGACACCCAAGAGACCCAGTACTTC. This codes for CAISGDTQETQYF.

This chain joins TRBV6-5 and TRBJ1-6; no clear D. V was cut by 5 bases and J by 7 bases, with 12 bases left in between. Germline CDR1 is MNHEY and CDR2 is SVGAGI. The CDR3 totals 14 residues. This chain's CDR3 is CASSPQPLNSPLHF. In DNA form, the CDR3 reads TGTGCCAGCAGTCCACAGCCCTTAAATTCACCCCTCCACTTT.

CDR3 DNA sequence: TGTGCCAGCAGCAGCGGGACAGGGGGTTCTGGGGCCAACGTCCTGACTTTC. This sequence encodes CASSSGTGGSGANVLTF. The V and J genes are TRBV28 and TRBJ2-6; 11 nucleotides match TRBD1. The J segment lost 1 base and the V segment lost 6 bases, leaving 5 bases of the junction unmatched. The CDR3 extends over 17 amino acids. From germline, CDR1 is MDHEN and CDR2 SYDVKM.

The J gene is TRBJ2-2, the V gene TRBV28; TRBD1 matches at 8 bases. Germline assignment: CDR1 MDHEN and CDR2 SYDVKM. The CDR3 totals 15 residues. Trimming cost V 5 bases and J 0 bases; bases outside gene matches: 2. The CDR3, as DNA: TGTGCCAGCAGTCGGACAGGGACGAACACCGGGGAGCTGTTTTTT. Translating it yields CASSRTGTNTGELFF.

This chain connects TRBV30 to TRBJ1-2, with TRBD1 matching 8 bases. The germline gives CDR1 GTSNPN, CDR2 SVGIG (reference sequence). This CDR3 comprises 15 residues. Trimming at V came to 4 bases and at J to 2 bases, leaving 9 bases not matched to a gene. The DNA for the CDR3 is TGTGCCTGGACCTTCGACAGGGGATGGAACTATGGCTACACCTTC. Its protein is CAWTFDRGWNYGYTF.

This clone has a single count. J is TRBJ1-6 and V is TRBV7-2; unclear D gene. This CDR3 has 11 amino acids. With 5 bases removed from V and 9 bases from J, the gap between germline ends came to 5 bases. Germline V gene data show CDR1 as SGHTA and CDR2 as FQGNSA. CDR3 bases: TGTGCCAGCAGCCCCGGTTCACCCCTCCACTTT. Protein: CASSPGSPLHF.

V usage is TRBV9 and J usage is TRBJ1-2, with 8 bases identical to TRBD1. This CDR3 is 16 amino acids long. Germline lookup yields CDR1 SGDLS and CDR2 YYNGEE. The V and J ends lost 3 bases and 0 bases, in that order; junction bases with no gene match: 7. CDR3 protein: CASSGTGTGPNYGYTF. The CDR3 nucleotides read TGTGCCAGCAGCGGAACCGGGACAGGACCTAACTATGGCTACACCTTC.

The CDR3 DNA sequence: TGTGCCAGCAGCGTGGGACAGGGGCAGAATTCACCCCTCCACTTT. Protein: CASSVGQGQNSPLHF. The rearrangement links TRBV9 to TRBJ1-6, with 10 positions matching TRBD1. Germline CDR1 and CDR2: SGDLS and YYNGEE. This CDR3 contains 15 residues. The J segment lost 7 bases and the V segment lost 2 bases, leaving 3 bases of the junction unmatched.

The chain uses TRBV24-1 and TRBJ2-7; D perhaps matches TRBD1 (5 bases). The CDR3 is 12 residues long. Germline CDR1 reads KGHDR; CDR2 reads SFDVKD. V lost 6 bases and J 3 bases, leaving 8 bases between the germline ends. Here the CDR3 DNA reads TGTGCCACCAGTAGCCAGGGCTACGAGCAGTACTTC. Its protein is CATSSQGYEQYF.

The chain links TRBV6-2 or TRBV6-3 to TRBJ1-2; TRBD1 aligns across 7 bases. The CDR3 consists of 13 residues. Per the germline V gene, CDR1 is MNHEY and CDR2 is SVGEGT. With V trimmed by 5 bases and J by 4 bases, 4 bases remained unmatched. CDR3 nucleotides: TGTGCCAGCAGTCAAGACAGGGTCTATGGCTACACCTTC. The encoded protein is CASSQDRVYGYTF.

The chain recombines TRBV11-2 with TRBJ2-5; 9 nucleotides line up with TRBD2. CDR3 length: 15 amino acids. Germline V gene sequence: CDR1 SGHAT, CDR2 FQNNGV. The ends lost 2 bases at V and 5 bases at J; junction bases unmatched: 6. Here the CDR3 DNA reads TGTGCCAGCAGCTTATATGGACTAGCGAGTGAGACCCAGTACTTC. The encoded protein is CASSLYGLASETQYF.

This CDR3 reads CASRSSGTGGVGEQFF. The CDR3 nucleotides read TGTGCCAGCAGGTCATCCGGGACAGGGGGTGTCGGTGAGCAGTTCTTC. This sequence joins TRBV7-3 and TRBJ2-1; 11 bases fit TRBD1. The CDR3 is 16 amino acids. CDR1 is SGHTA, CDR2 FQGTGA, per germline. J was trimmed by 9 bases and V by 6 bases; bases with no gene match: 13.

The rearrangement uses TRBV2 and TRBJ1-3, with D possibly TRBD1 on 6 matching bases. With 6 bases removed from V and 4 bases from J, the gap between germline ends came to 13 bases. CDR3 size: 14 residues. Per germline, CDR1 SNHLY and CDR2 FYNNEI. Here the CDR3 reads CASRVRGSGNTIYF. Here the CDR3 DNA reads TGTGCCAGCAGGGTCAGGGGCTCCGGAAACACCATATATTTT.

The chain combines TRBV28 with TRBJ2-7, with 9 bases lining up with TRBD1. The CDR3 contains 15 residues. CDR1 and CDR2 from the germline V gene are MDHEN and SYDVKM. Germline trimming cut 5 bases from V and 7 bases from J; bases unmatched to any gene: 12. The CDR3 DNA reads TGTGCCAGCAGTGACCGGGACAGGGTACTGGAAGAGCAGTACTTC. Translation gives CASSDRDRVLEEQYF.

The CDR3 region has the DNA TGTGCCAGCGGAAACAGGGAACAAAACACTGAAGCTTTCTTT. Its protein product is CASGNREQNTEAFF. V usage is TRBV5-4 and J usage is TRBJ1-1; D may be TRBD1 (6 bases). The germline CDR1 and CDR2 sequences are SGHNT and YYREEE (reference sequence). This CDR3 is 14 amino acids long. Trimming pared 7 bases from V and 2 bases from J, leaving 15 bases between.

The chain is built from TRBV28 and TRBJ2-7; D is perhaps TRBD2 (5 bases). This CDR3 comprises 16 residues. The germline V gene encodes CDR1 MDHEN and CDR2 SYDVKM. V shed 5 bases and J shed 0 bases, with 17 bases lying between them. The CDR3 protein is CASSPSLGIYSYEQYF. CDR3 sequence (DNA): TGTGCCAGCAGTCCCTCTCTCGGGATCTACTCCTACGAGCAGTACTTC.